The rows below give T cell receptor beta chains drawn from one sample of a study of blood T cells in healthy people across ages. TCRdb re-derived calls from the 5' RACE reads in MiXCR, one entry per CDR3 protein. Of approximately 800,000 distinct CDR3 sequences in the sample, roughly 46% are singletons; the top ten hold around 18%. The source material was blood. All receptors derive from an older man in good health. CDR3s include the opening cysteine and the closing phenylalanine or tryptophan. Each record gives: V gene, J gene, D gene, clone size, CDR3 protein, CDR3 DNA. D genes are given only for firm matches. Size tells how often a clone was seen (once, few, many) or the class of an expanded clone, and some rows leave it out.

TRBV24-1,TRBJ2-2,NA,many,CATSDPDGLRGTGELFF,TGTGCCACCAGTGATCCTGACGGACTGCGAGGCACCGGGGAGCTGTTTTTT
TRBV20-1,TRBJ1-2,NA,NA,CSARANLGYGYTF,TGCAGTGCTAGAGCCAACCTCGGGTATGGCTACACCTTC
TRBV20-1,TRBJ2-7,NA,NA,CSALGHSGYEQYF,TGCAGTGCTCTAGGGCATTCCGGGTACGAGCAGTACTTC
TRBV27,TRBJ2-7,NA,many,CASSLQLRGEQYF,TGTGCCAGCAGTTTACAGCTCAGGGGCGAGCAGTACTTC
TRBV5-1,TRBJ2-3,NA,few,CASSETTLPTDTQYF,TGCGCCAGCAGCGAGACGACGCTACCCACAGATACGCAGTATTTT
TRBV6-1,TRBJ2-1,TRBD2,NA,CVSRGPTSGRRSNEQFF,TGTGTCAGCAGGGGACCGACTAGCGGGAGGCGTTCGAATGAGCAGTTCTTC
TRBV29-1,TRBJ2-1,TRBD2,many,CSVRERESRNEQFF,TGCAGCGTTCGCGAGCGGGAGTCAAGGAATGAGCAGTTCTTC
TRBV28,TRBJ1-6,NA,many,CASAKYNSPLHF,TGTGCCAGCGCGAAGTATAATTCACCCCTCCACTTT
TRBV7-2,TRBJ2-7,TRBD1,many,CASSSQGGGTGIGEQYF,TGTGCCAGCAGCTCCCAAGGAGGAGGGACAGGGATAGGCGAGCAGTACTTC
TRBV20-1,TRBJ2-5,TRBD2,many,CSAVAGTTETQYF,TGCAGTGCTGTCGCCGGGACTACGGAGACCCAGTACTTC
TRBV20-1,TRBJ2-3,TRBD2,many,CSAIAAGGSTDTQYF,TGCAGTGCTATCGCCGCGGGGGGAAGCACAGATACGCAGTATTTT
TRBV27,TRBJ1-6,NA,NA,CTSSLGQGSPLHF,TGTACCAGCAGTTTAGGGCAAGGGTCACCCCTCCACTTT
TRBV3-1,TRBJ2-4,NA,NA,CASSQDRNIQYF,TGTGCCAGCAGCCAAGACAGAAACATTCAGTACTTC
TRBV11-3,TRBJ2-1,NA,NA,CASSRGQAGNEQFF,TGTGCCAGCAGCCGCGGGCAGGCTGGCAATGAGCAGTTCTTC
TRBV20-1,TRBJ2-7,TRBD2,few,CSARLAGLSYEQYF,TGCAGTGCCAGACTAGCGGGACTCTCCTACGAGCAGTACTTC
TRBV18,TRBJ2-5,NA,NA,CASSPPWWGEQYF,TGTGCCAGCTCACCACCGTGGTGGGGAGAGCAGTACTTC
TRBV4-1,TRBJ2-2,NA,NA,CASSLRTRSNTGELFF,TGCGCCAGCAGCCTCCGGACACGGTCTAACACCGGGGAGCTGTTTTTT
TRBV20-1,TRBJ2-7,TRBD1,NA,CSAGRQGERIYCEQYF,TGCAGTGCTGGCAGACAGGGTGAGAGAATCTACTGCGAGCAGTACTTC
TRBV4-2,TRBJ2-5,TRBD2,NA,CASSRAGEYNEQYF,TGTGCCAGCAGCCGGGCGGGGGAGTACAATGAGCAGTACTTC
TRBV7-2,TRBJ1-2,NA,NA,CASTLTGGLDYGYTF,TGTGCCAGCACCTTAACGGGGGGCCTAGACTATGGCTACACCTTC
TRBV5-1,TRBJ1-5,NA,NA,CASSLVAGEDQPQHF,TGCGCCAGCAGCTTGGTGGCAGGGGAGGATCAGCCCCAGCATTTT
TRBV7-9,TRBJ2-5,TRBD1,NA,CASSAGTEETQYF,TGTGCCAGCAGCGCCGGGACAGAAGAGACCCAGTACTTC
TRBV29-1,TRBJ2-6,NA,few,CSVGHTRFSGANVLTF,TGCAGCGTTGGGCATACAAGGTTCTCTGGGGCCAACGTCCTGACTTTC
TRBV12-3/TRBV12-4,TRBJ2-5,NA,NA,CASSQLNMETQYF,TGTGCCAGCAGCCAACTCAACATGGAGACCCAGTACTTC
TRBV6-5,TRBJ1-5,NA,NA,CAGSEQGQRPQHF,TGTGCCGGCAGCGAACAGGGCCAGCGGCCCCAGCATTTT
TRBV12-3/TRBV12-4,TRBJ2-1,NA,NA,CAKYLKNEQFF,TGTGCCAAATACCTGAAAAATGAGCAGTTCTTC
TRBV20-1,TRBJ2-1,NA,many,CSANGRDPSSYNEQFF,TGCAGTGCTAACGGCAGGGACCCAAGCTCCTACAATGAGCAGTTCTTC
TRBV20-1,TRBJ2-7,TRBD1,NA,CSVPGQLHNEQYF,TGCAGTGTTCCGGGACAGCTACACAATGAGCAGTACTTC